The rows below give T cell receptor beta chains drawn from one sample of a study of T cell responses to AZD1222 COVID-19 vaccine. Clones were read by immunoSEQ multiplex PCR, and TCRdb kept only the in-frame ones, dropping some. This table holds some 140,000 clones, about 91% found once. Material: peripheral blood, obtained on day 0 of AZD1222 vaccination. These receptors were collected from an adult in good health. Both conserved end residues are part of each CDR3. The D gene is left open where the match is weak. Rows give clone size only sometimes, using once, few, many, or a class for an expanded clone.

v_gene: TRBV25-1
abundance: -
j_gene: TRBJ2-7
d_gene: -
CDR3aa: CARPGQAPIYEQYF
CDR3nt: TGTGCCAGACCCGGACAAGCCCCGATCTACGAGCAGTACTTC

v_gene: TRBV5-4
abundance: -
j_gene: TRBJ2-1
d_gene: TRBD2
CDR3aa: CASSLGLAGGGLREQFF
CDR3nt: TGTGCCAGCAGCTTGGGGCTGGCGGGAGGGGGGTTACGGGAGCAGTTCTTC

v_gene: TRBV18
abundance: -
j_gene: TRBJ2-1
d_gene: -
CDR3aa: CASSPGFSTYNEQFF
CDR3nt: TGTGCCAGCTCACCAGGATTTAGTACCTACAATGAGCAGTTCTTC

v_gene: TRBV5-8
abundance: -
j_gene: TRBJ2-1
d_gene: TRBD2
CDR3aa: CASSLGMASGTFLHYNEQFF
CDR3nt: TGTGCCAGCAGCTTGGGGATGGCTAGCGGGACGTTCCTACACTACAATGAGCAGTTCTTC

v_gene: TRBV2
abundance: -
j_gene: TRBJ2-4
d_gene: -
CDR3aa: CASSEQIKNIQYF
CDR3nt: TGTGCCAGCAGTGAGCAGATCAAAAACATTCAGTACTTC

v_gene: TRBV12-5
abundance: -
j_gene: TRBJ2-7
d_gene: TRBD1
CDR3aa: CASVRGSSYEQYF
CDR3nt: TGTGCTAGTGTCAGGGGGAGCTCCTACGAGCAGTACTTC

v_gene: TRBV28
abundance: -
j_gene: TRBJ1-3
d_gene: -
CDR3aa: CASSAGYSGNTIYF
CDR3nt: TGTGCCAGCAGTGCTGGGTACTCTGGAAACACCATATATTTT

v_gene: TRBV7-3
abundance: -
j_gene: TRBJ2-1
d_gene: -
CDR3aa: CASSLTKGQYNEQFF
CDR3nt: TGTGCCAGCAGCTTAACCAAGGGCCAATACAATGAGCAGTTCTTC

v_gene: TRBV6-5
abundance: -
j_gene: TRBJ1-1
d_gene: TRBD1
CDR3aa: CASSLQGGGAFF
CDR3nt: TGTGCCAGCAGTTTGCAGGGGGGGGGAGCTTTCTTT

v_gene: TRBV5-6
abundance: -
j_gene: TRBJ1-6
d_gene: -
CDR3aa: CASSLANGNSPLHF
CDR3nt: TGTGCCAGCAGCTTGGCGAACGGAAATTCACCCCTCCACTTT

v_gene: TRBV6-5
abundance: -
j_gene: TRBJ2-3
d_gene: -
CDR3aa: CASSLQGGTQYF
CDR3nt: TGTGCCAGCAGTTTGCAAGGCGGTACGCAGTATTTT

v_gene: TRBV7-2
abundance: -
j_gene: TRBJ2-1
d_gene: -
CDR3aa: CASQRRGGYNEQFF
CDR3nt: TGTGCCAGCCAAAGGAGGGGGGGGTACAATGAGCAGTTCTTC

v_gene: TRBV28
abundance: once
j_gene: TRBJ2-1
d_gene: -
CDR3aa: CASTESQRSYNEQFF
CDR3nt: TGTGCCAGCACCGAATCCCAGAGGTCCTACAATGAGCAGTTCTTC

v_gene: TRBV6-2/TRBV6-3
abundance: -
j_gene: TRBJ1-2
d_gene: -
CDR3aa: CASSWFGAGNGYTF
CDR3nt: TGTGCCAGCAGTTGGTTCGGGGCAGGGAATGGCTACACCTTC

v_gene: TRBV28
abundance: once
j_gene: TRBJ1-4
d_gene: -
CDR3aa: CATMGSVGEKLFF
CDR3nt: TGTGCCACCATGGGGTCGGTTGGGGAAAAACTGTTTTTT

v_gene: TRBV9
abundance: -
j_gene: TRBJ2-5
d_gene: -
CDR3aa: CASSAQGTNQETQYF
CDR3nt: TGTGCCAGCAGCGCACAAGGGACAAACCAAGAGACCCAGTACTTC

v_gene: TRBV6-6
abundance: -
j_gene: TRBJ2-7
d_gene: -
CDR3aa: CASMGPPYSYEQYF
CDR3nt: TGTGCCAGCATGGGACCTCCTTACTCCTACGAGCAGTACTTC

v_gene: TRBV2
abundance: -
j_gene: TRBJ2-6
d_gene: TRBD1
CDR3aa: CASTGTGGSGANVLTF
CDR3nt: TGTGCCAGCACCGGGACAGGGGGATCGGGGGCCAACGTCCTGACTTTC

v_gene: TRBV20-1
abundance: -
j_gene: TRBJ2-7
d_gene: TRBD2
CDR3aa: CSASRTSGYEQYF
CDR3nt: TGCAGTGCTAGTCGGACTAGCGGCTACGAGCAGTACTTC

v_gene: TRBV7-2
abundance: -
j_gene: TRBJ2-1
d_gene: -
CDR3aa: CASSPRAGDEQFF
CDR3nt: TGTGCCAGCAGCCCCAGGGCTGGTGATGAGCAGTTCTTC

v_gene: TRBV12-5
abundance: once
j_gene: TRBJ1-1
d_gene: -
CDR3aa: CASGSDIDTEAFF
CDR3nt: TGTGCTAGTGGTTCAGACATTGACACTGAAGCTTTCTTT

v_gene: TRBV12-5
abundance: -
j_gene: TRBJ1-5
d_gene: -
CDR3aa: CASGGDLSNQPQHF
CDR3nt: TGTGCTAGTGGGGGAGACCTCAGCAATCAGCCCCAGCATTTT

v_gene: TRBV30
abundance: -
j_gene: TRBJ2-6
d_gene: TRBD1
CDR3aa: CACTGTGAGANVLTF
CDR3nt: TGTGCCTGCACCGGGACAGGGGCTGGGGCCAACGTCCTGACTTTC

v_gene: TRBV4-1
abundance: once
j_gene: TRBJ2-7
d_gene: TRBD2
CDR3aa: CASSQSSLGTSSYEQYF
CDR3nt: TGCGCCAGCAGCCAGTCTTCCCTGGGGACTAGCTCCTACGAGCAGTACTTC

v_gene: TRBV7-6
abundance: -
j_gene: TRBJ2-3
d_gene: -
CDR3aa: CASSRYTGLPTDTQYF
CDR3nt: TGTGCCAGCAGCCGATACACGGGACTCCCCACAGATACGCAGTATTTT

v_gene: TRBV10-3
abundance: once
j_gene: TRBJ1-3
d_gene: -
CDR3aa: CAIMGPSVGNTIYF
CDR3nt: TGTGCCATCATGGGCCCCAGCGTCGGAAACACCATATATTTT

v_gene: TRBV12-3/TRBV12-4
abundance: -
j_gene: TRBJ1-1
d_gene: -
CDR3aa: CASTDRWNTEAFF
CDR3nt: TGTGCCAGCACCGACAGATGGAACACTGAAGCTTTCTTT

v_gene: TRBV27
abundance: -
j_gene: TRBJ1-2
d_gene: -
CDR3aa: CASSLRQSYGYTF
CDR3nt: TGTGCCAGCAGTTTACGGCAGAGCTATGGCTACACCTTC

v_gene: TRBV6-4
abundance: -
j_gene: TRBJ2-3
d_gene: -
CDR3aa: CASSDSGETDTQYF
CDR3nt: TGTGCCAGCAGTGACTCGGGGGAGACAGATACGCAGTATTTT

v_gene: TRBV6-5
abundance: -
j_gene: TRBJ1-2
d_gene: -
CDR3aa: CASNSPLAGKYGYTF
CDR3nt: TGTGCCAGCAACTCGCCCCTCGCAGGGAAGTATGGCTACACCTTC

v_gene: TRBV20-1
abundance: -
j_gene: TRBJ1-2
d_gene: -
CDR3aa: CSASANNYGYTF
CDR3nt: TGCAGTGCTAGTGCCAATAACTATGGCTACACCTTC

v_gene: TRBV11-3
abundance: -
j_gene: TRBJ2-3
d_gene: -
CDR3aa: CASSSIARASTDTQYF
CDR3nt: TGTGCCAGCAGCTCTATCGCGAGGGCCTCCACAGATACGCAGTATTTT

v_gene: TRBV7-2
abundance: -
j_gene: TRBJ1-6
d_gene: -
CDR3aa: CASSFREGRSPLHF
CDR3nt: TGTGCCAGCAGCTTTCGAGAAGGAAGATCACCCCTCCACTTT

v_gene: TRBV10-3
abundance: once
j_gene: TRBJ2-3
d_gene: -
CDR3aa: CAISEIGEILRTDTQYF
CDR3nt: TGTGCCATCAGTGAGATAGGGGAAATCCTACGCACAGATACGCAGTATTTT

v_gene: TRBV7-9
abundance: -
j_gene: TRBJ1-2
d_gene: -
CDR3aa: CASSFYGEANYGYTF
CDR3nt: TGTGCCAGCAGCTTTTACGGGGAAGCTAACTATGGCTACACCTTC

v_gene: TRBV6-2/TRBV6-3
abundance: -
j_gene: TRBJ2-3
d_gene: -
CDR3aa: CASSSRDFTDTQYF
CDR3nt: TGTGCCAGCAGTTCCAGGGATTTCACAGATACGCAGTATTTT

v_gene: TRBV4-3
abundance: -
j_gene: TRBJ1-3
d_gene: TRBD1
CDR3aa: CASSPGQPSGNTIYF
CDR3nt: TGCGCCAGCAGTCCGGGACAGCCCTCTGGAAACACCATATATTTT